This TCR beta chain comes out of a study of blood T cell repertoires in COVID-19. For the study at large: The United States, Italy and Spain supplied acute and convalescent COVID-19 samples. In each case, the material was cDNA or gDNA derived from T cells, B-cell-depleted T cells, or PBMCs.

V lost 0 bases, J lost 7 bases, and 2 bases stayed unmatched. The CDR3 totals 14 residues. CDR1 SGHRS and CDR2 YFSETQ come from the germline V gene. Original processing methods: Estimation of nucleated cell counts was performed using reference gene primer amplification. This table comes from immunoSEQ multiplex PCR, and its TCRdb copy is limited to in-frame clones, with some not included. Clonal size and the V and J genes are those of that table, whereas D and trimming came from the DNA. The sample records some 70,000 clones, around 86% being singletons. V gene TRBV5-1 combines with J gene TRBJ1-5, with TRBD1 matching over 9 bases. Sequencing was carried out using peripheral blood. The sequence came from a man aged 45 to 65 with active COVID-19. In DNA, the CDR3 is TGCGCCAGCAGCTTGGGGACAGGGGTACAGCCCCAGCATTTT. This codes for CASSLGTGVQPQHF.